A single sample gave rise to the 4 T cell receptor beta chains below, sequenced in a study of T cell responses to AZD1222 COVID-19 vaccine. TCRdb's copy holds only in-frame clones and misses some; the assay was immunoSEQ multiplex PCR. The sample holds under 150,000 clones, about 92% seen once. The sample in question was peripheral blood, obtained on day 0 of AZD1222 vaccination. All receptors derive from an adult in good health.

This sequence joins TRBV6-6 and TRBJ1-2; 7 nucleotides align to TRBD1. This CDR3 has 14 amino acids. The germline gives CDR1 MNHNY, CDR2 SVGAGI (reference sequence). V dropped 5 bases and J dropped 6; count of bases not matched to a gene: 9. In DNA, the CDR3 is TGTGCCAGCAGTCGACAGCAAACAGGGGATGGCTACACCTTC. Amino acids: CASSRQQTGDGYTF.

This chain links TRBV5-5 with TRBJ2-7, with D unresolved. The germline CDR1 and CDR2 sequences are SGHKS and YYEKEE (reference sequence). V lost 0 bases, J lost 7 bases, and 14 bases lay in between. The CDR3 totals 14 residues. The CDR3, as DNA: TGTGCCAGCAGCTTGGCTGGGGTTGGGGTTGAGCAGTACTTC. Its protein product is CASSLAGVGVEQYF.

This chain uses TRBV19 with TRBJ2-4; D remains unclear. Germline V lookup: CDR1 LNHDA, CDR2 SQIVND (reference sequence). The length of the CDR3 is 15 residues. Trimming took off 7 bases at V and 0 bases at J, with 13 bases between the two ends. CDR3: CASTGFALAKNIQYF. CDR3 coding DNA: TGTGCCAGTACCGGGTTTGCTTTAGCCAAAAACATTCAGTACTTC.

CDR3 in amino acids: CASSIGAGIGDEQFF. The CDR3 DNA follows: TGTGCCAGTAGTATAGGGGCGGGGATCGGCGATGAGCAGTTCTTC. The chain has TRBV19 and TRBJ2-1, with D perhaps TRBD2 (6 bases). The germline V gene encodes CDR1 LNHDA and CDR2 SQIVND (reference sequence). V lost 1 base, J lost 8 bases, and 15 bases lay in between. This CDR3 spans 15 amino acids.